Below, 11 T cell receptor beta chains from the same sample are listed, as sequenced in a study of spatial heterogeneity in lung cancer. The time point: sample taken at primary tumor resection. From tumor, nontumor lung or frozen PBMC, whole RNA was taken unsorted for sequencing. TCRdb fed the 5' RACE reads into MiXCR, producing one record per CDR3 protein. The sample contains a few thousand distinct CDR3 sequences, around half of which appear only once. The starting material was PBMCs, obtained at surgery. These TCRs come from a female donor with early-stage non-small cell lung cancer.

In the case of this clonotype: This beta chain is off target for a library built for alpha chains, so its abundance means little. The rearrangement joins TRBV7-3 to TRBJ2-5; 11 nucleotides match TRBD2. J gave up 1 base and V 5 bases, and 6 bases lay outside the gene matches. Germline V lookup: CDR1 SGHTA, CDR2 FQGTGA. The CDR3 runs to 16 residues. CDR3 loop: CASSPGLAEGQETQYF. The CDR3 DNA reads as TGTGCCAGCAGCCCGGGACTAGCGGAGGGCCAAGAGACCCAGTACTTC.

As regards this clonotype: This beta chain turned up in a library designed for alpha chains; as an off-target read, its abundance says little. The V call is TRBV6-5, the J call TRBJ2-7; no definite D call. V was pared by 2 bases and J by 3 bases, with 11 bases between. The CDR3 is 14 residues long. CDR1 MNHEY and CDR2 SVGAGI come from the germline V gene. The CDR3 bases are TGTGCCAGCAGTTACCACAGTTCCCTCTACGAGCAGTACTTC. This encodes CASSYHSSLYEQYF.

On this clonotype: This beta chain slipped into a library made for alpha chains as a stray read, so its size is not meaningful. The chain joins TRBV4-3 to TRBJ2-6; 9 nucleotides match TRBD1. The CDR3 is 20 residues long. J lost 3 bases, V lost 3 bases, and 15 bases had no gene match. Germline V gene lookup returns CDR1 LGHNA and CDR2 YSLEER. The CDR3 coding sequence is TGCGCCAGCAGCCACGAGGGCGCCGGGACAGGGAATTATGGGGCCAACGTCCTGACTTTC. Its protein product is CASSHEGAGTGNYGANVLTF.

Points on this clonotype: This beta chain came through as a stray read in a library set up for alpha chains, and its size says little. This sequence joins TRBV5-5 and TRBJ2-7, with no clear D. V was cut by 0 bases and J by 3 bases, with 4 bases left in between. CDR1 SGHKS and CDR2 YYEKEE come from the germline V gene (reference sequence). The length of the CDR3 is 12 residues. The CDR3 protein is CASSLDIYEQYF. The CDR3 DNA is TGTGCCAGCAGCTTGGACATCTACGAGCAGTACTTC.

Concerning this clonotype itself: This beta chain represents an off-target read in a library built for alpha chains; its size is of limited meaning. This rearrangement joins TRBV20-1 to TRBJ2-7; 8 nucleotides match TRBD1. Germline-derived CDR1 and CDR2 are DFQATT and SNEGSKA (reference sequence). This CDR3 comprises 14 residues. The V segment lost 3 bases and the J segment 4 bases; nucleotides outside the gene matches: 8. CDR3 loop: CSARSPGQGYEQYV. The CDR3 region has the DNA TGCAGTGCTAGGAGCCCCGGACAGGGTTACGAGCAGTACGTC.

Worth noting for this clonotype: The library was built for alpha chains, so this beta chain is an off-target read and its size means little. V and J are TRBV4-1 and TRBJ2-5; D may be TRBD1 (5 bases). Per the germline V gene, CDR1 is MGHRA and CDR2 is YSYEKL. The CDR3 has 14 residues. V gave up 2 bases and J gave up 1 base, with 8 bases separating them. CDR3 amino acids: CASSQRQGQETQYF. The CDR3 DNA reads TGCGCCAGCAGCCAAAGGCAGGGCCAAGAGACCCAGTACTTC.

As to this clonotype: This beta chain was picked up by a library intended for alpha chains and is off target, so its count carries little meaning. The rearrangement uses TRBV7-3 and TRBJ1-1; D ambiguous. Deletions cut 3 bases from V and 2 bases from J, with 7 bases between. CDR1 and CDR2 from the germline V gene are SGHTA and FQGTGA. This CDR3 comprises 13 residues. DNA of the CDR3: TGTGCCAGCAGCTTCGGAGGAAACACTGAAGCTTTCTTT. It encodes CASSFGGNTEAFF.

This clonotype is classed as medium-sized. With the library built for alpha chains, this beta chain is off target and its frequency is not meaningful. This sequence joins TRBV4-3 and TRBJ2-7, with 8 bases that match TRBD2. Germline lookup yields CDR1 LGHNA and CDR2 YSLEER. Germline trimming cut 0 bases from V and 6 bases from J; bases unmatched to any gene: 1. This CDR3 has 13 amino acids. This CDR3 reads CASSQDGTSEQYV. DNA of the CDR3: TGCGCCAGCAGCCAAGATGGGACTAGCGAGCAGTACGTC.

As concerns this clonotype: Found in a library prepared for alpha chains, this beta chain is an off-target read, and its abundance has little meaning. CDR3 coding DNA: TGTGCCAGCAGCCAGTTTTCAGGGGCAGGCACCGGGGAGCTGTTTTTT. This translates into CASSQFSGAGTGELFF. V usage is TRBV3-1 and J usage is TRBJ2-2; possible D gene TRBD1, 6 bases. V was trimmed by 3 bases and J by 4 bases, leaving 15 bases between them. CDR3 length: 16 amino acids. Looked up from germline, CDR1 is LGHDT and CDR2 is YNNKEL (reference sequence).

Regarding this clonotype: A library prepared for alpha chains yielded this beta chain as an off-target read; its size is of little meaning. V usage is TRBV20-1 and J usage is TRBJ2-7; the D gene is possibly TRBD2 (6 bases). Trimming shortened V by 2 bases and J by 3 bases, and 11 bases separated the two germline ends. This CDR3 has 13 amino acids. Germline V CDR1 and CDR2: DFQATT, SNEGSKA (reference sequence). Here the CDR3 DNA reads TGCAGTGCTAGATTGGGACTTAACTACGAGCAGTACTTC. Its protein is CSARLGLNYEQYF.

As concerns this clonotype: Within a library made for alpha chains, this beta chain is off target, and its count is uninformative. The rearrangement joins TRBV24-1 to TRBJ2-1, with D hard to call. This CDR3 region has 14 residues. In germline, CDR1 is KGHDR, CDR2 SFDVKD. The V and J ends lost 9 bases and 5 bases respectively, with 16 bases between them. The CDR3 protein is CATGPEPYNNEQFF. The CDR3 DNA reads as TGTGCCACCGGCCCCGAGCCCTACAACAATGAGCAGTTCTTC.